The 9 T cell receptor beta chains below come from one sample, sequenced in a study of blood T cells in healthy people across ages (dated by TCRdb to about 2015). The library was obtained by 5' RACE. The run used an Illumina HiSeq 2500. A second PCR of about 6 to 11 cycles was run with a J-beta primer mix and a sample-barcoded 5' primer. Starting from the raw public reads, TCRdb applied fastp trimming at Q25, assembled clones with MiXCR and retained in-frame beta chains. Rows with a matching CDR3 protein are joined into one entry that keeps the most common DNA and genes. This sample comprises 1,500,000 or so distinct CDR3 sequences, approximately 42% of them detected only once. The biggest ten clones account for about 4% of the sample. Sequenced input: blood. The receptors originated from a woman between 18 and 29 years old in good health.

The chain carries TRBV12-3 or TRBV12-4 and TRBJ2-3, with 11 nucleotides matching TRBD2. This CDR3 contains 17 residues. V dropped 4 bases and J dropped 4; count of bases not matched to a gene: 10. The CDR3 reads CASSSPLSGRAPDTQYF. In DNA, the CDR3 is TGTGCCAGCAGTTCACCCCTTAGCGGGAGGGCCCCAGATACGCAGTATTTT.

This chain connects TRBV4-1 to TRBJ1-2; D may be TRBD1 (6 bases). Germline CDR1 reads MGHRA; CDR2 reads YSYEKL. The CDR3 spans 16 residues. V lost 11 bases, J lost 0 bases, and 22 bases lay in between. The CDR3 bases are TGCGCCCGCTCACCAGGGGTGGGTCGGACTAACTATGGCTACACCTTC. Amino acids: CARSPGVGRTNYGYTF.

This clonotype was seen more than once but under ten times. The V and J genes are TRBV9 and TRBJ2-7, with D unresolved. Germline assignment: CDR1 SGDLS and CDR2 YYNGEE. The CDR3 is made up of 14 amino acids. Between the trimmed V and J ends, which lost 0 bases and 0 bases, there was a span of 7 bases. As DNA, the CDR3 is TGTGCCAGCAGCGTAGGCCCAGACTCCTACGAGCAGTACTTC. The encoded protein is CASSVGPDSYEQYF. The complete variable domain, with remaining parts taken from reference TRBV9 and TRBJ2-7, reads DSGVTQTPKHLITATGQRVTLRCSPRSGDLSVYWYQQSLDQGLQFLIQYYNGEERAKGNILERFSAQQFPDLHSELNLSSLELGDSALYFCASSVGPDSYEQYFGPGTRLTVT.

The gene calls are TRBV29-1 and TRBJ2-3; D not resolved. Germline CDR1 and CDR2: SQVTM and ANQGSEA. V lost 7 bases, J lost 2 bases, and 4 bases lay in between. This CDR3 spans 10 amino acids. The CDR3 nucleotides are TGCAGCGGGTACACAGATACGCAGTATTTT. It encodes CSGYTDTQYF.

This chain joins TRBV5-1 and TRBJ1-2; no definite D call. Trimming shortened V by 1 base and J by 0 bases, and 10 bases separated the two germline ends. Germline V gene lookup returns CDR1 SGHRS and CDR2 YFSETQ. This CDR3 comprises 15 residues. The CDR3 nucleotides are TGCGCCAGCAGCTTGCGGCAGGCTTCTAACTATGGCTACACCTTC. This encodes CASSLRQASNYGYTF. The entire variable domain, with the rest obtained from reference TRBV5-1 and TRBJ1-2, is as follows: KAGVTQTPRYLIKTRGQQVTLSCSPISGHRSVSWYQQTPGQGLQFLFEYFSETQRNKGNFPGRFSGRQFSNSRSEMNVSTLELGDSALYLCASSLRQASNYGYTFGSGTRLTVV.

Many counts were recorded for this clonotype. The chain uses TRBV6-5 and TRBJ2-1; D remains unclear. V gave up 8 bases and J gave up 0 bases, with 14 bases separating them. Germline V gives CDR1 MNHEY, CDR2 SVGAGI. The CDR3 runs 15 residues. CDR3 nucleotides: TGTGCCAGCGGTTCCGGTGCCAGCTCCTACAATGAGCAGTTCTTC. Translated: CASGSGASSYNEQFF.

In this sample, this clonotype turned up a few times. The chain employs TRBV4-2 and TRBJ1-2; D not resolved. The CDR3 contains 15 residues. Trimming took off 0 bases at V and 4 bases at J, with 12 bases between the two ends. The germline gives CDR1 LGHNA, CDR2 YNFKEQ. The DNA for the CDR3 is TGTGCCAGCAGCCAAGAACTGGGGAGTACCTATGGCTACACCTTC. It yields the protein CASSQELGSTYGYTF.

The V gene is TRBV11-2, the J gene TRBJ2-7, with D possibly TRBD1 on 6 matching bases. Germline CDR1 SGHAT, CDR2 FQNNGV. The V gene lost 5 bases and the J gene lost 4 bases, with 15 bases spanning the gap. The CDR3 totals 14 residues. DNA for the CDR3: TGTGCCAGCAGCAACCGGAGGCAGGGGTACGAGCAGTACTTC. It translates to CASSNRRQGYEQYF.

The sample holds a few counts of this clonotype. The rearrangement joins TRBV28 to TRBJ2-4; D not certain. The V gene's germline CDR1 is MDHEN and CDR2 SYDVKM. The CDR3 runs to 15 residues. V lost 5 bases and J lost 0, with 11 bases in between. The CDR3 bases are TGTGCCAGCAGTCCGGTCGCCGCAGCCAAAAACATTCAGTACTTC. This codes for CASSPVAAAKNIQYF.